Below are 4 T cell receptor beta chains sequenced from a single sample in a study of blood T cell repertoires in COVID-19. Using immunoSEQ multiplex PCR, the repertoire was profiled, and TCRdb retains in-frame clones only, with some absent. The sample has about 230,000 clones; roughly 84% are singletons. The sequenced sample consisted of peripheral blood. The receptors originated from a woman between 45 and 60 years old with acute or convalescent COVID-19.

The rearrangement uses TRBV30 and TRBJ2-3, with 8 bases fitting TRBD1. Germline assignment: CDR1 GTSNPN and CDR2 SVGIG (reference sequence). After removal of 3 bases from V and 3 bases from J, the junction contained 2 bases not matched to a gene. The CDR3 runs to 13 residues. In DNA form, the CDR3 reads TGTGCCTGGAGAGACAGGGGTACAGATACGCAGTATTTT. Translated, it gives CAWRDRGTDTQYF.

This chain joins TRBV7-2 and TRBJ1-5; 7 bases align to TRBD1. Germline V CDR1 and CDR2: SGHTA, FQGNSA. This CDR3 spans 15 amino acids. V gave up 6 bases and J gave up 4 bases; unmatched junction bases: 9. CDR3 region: CASSFGTVPNQPQHF. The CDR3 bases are TGTGCCAGCAGTTTCGGGACAGTACCTAATCAGCCCCAGCATTTT.

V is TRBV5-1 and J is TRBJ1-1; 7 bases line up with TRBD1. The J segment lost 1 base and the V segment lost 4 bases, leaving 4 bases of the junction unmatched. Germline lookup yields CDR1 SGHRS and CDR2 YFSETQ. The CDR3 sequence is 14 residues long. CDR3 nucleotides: TGCGCCAGCAGCAATGACAGGGCGAACACTGAAGCTTTCTTT. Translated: CASSNDRANTEAFF.

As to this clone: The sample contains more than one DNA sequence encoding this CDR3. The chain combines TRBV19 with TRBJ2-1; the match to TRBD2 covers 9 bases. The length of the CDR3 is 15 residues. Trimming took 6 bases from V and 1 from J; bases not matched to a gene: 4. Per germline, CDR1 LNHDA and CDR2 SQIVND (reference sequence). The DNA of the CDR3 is TGTGCCAGTAGAACTAGCGGGCCGTCCTACAATGAGCAGTTCTTC. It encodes CASRTSGPSYNEQFF.